Below are 26 T cell receptor beta chains sequenced from a single sample in a study of CD8 T cells in Susac syndrome. Reverse transcription of 0.5 to 1 ug RNA used random hexamers. TCRdb recomputed calls from the immunoSEQ multiplex PCR reads with MiXCR, one row per CDR3 protein. Of about 160,000 distinct CDR3 sequences listed, 90% to 95% are singletons. Sequenced sample: CD4+ T cells from PBMCs. The receptors were sampled from a human donor in good health.

This clonotype was recorded once. This chain joins TRBV28 and TRBJ1-1; D is uncertain. V shed 5 bases and J shed 8 bases, with 12 bases lying between them. The length of the CDR3 is 12 residues. In germline, CDR1 is MDHEN, CDR2 SYDVKM. CDR3 nucleotide sequence: TGTGCCAGCAGTGCGAGGAAAATCGAAGCTTTCTTT. Protein sequence: CASSARKIEAFF.

V usage is TRBV5-4 and J usage is TRBJ2-5, with D tentatively TRBD1 or TRBD2 (6 bases each). CDR1 and CDR2 from the germline V gene are SGHNT and YYREEE (reference sequence). Between the trimmed V and J ends, which lost 4 bases and 5 bases, there was a span of 15 bases. The CDR3 extends over 14 amino acids. The DNA of the CDR3 is TGTGCCAGCAGCGCAGGAGGGGGATATGAGACCCAGTACTTC. Residues: CASSAGGGYETQYF.

This clonotype turned up a few times. The chain joins TRBV19 to TRBJ2-7; D call uncertain. Between the trimmed V and J ends, which lost 5 bases and 3 bases, there was a span of 11 bases. This CDR3 spans 13 amino acids. Germline V gene sequence: CDR1 LNHDA, CDR2 SQIVND (reference sequence). Written as DNA, the CDR3 is TGTGCCAGTAGTCTAGGGCTACACTACGAGCAGTACTTC. It specifies CASSLGLHYEQYF.

V gene TRBV5-6 combines with J gene TRBJ2-7; TRBD2 matches at 7 bases. The germline gives CDR1 SGHDT, CDR2 YYEEEE. Unmatched junction bases numbered 11, after V lost 5 bases and J lost 3 bases. This CDR3 has 15 amino acids. The CDR3 loop reads CASRSEGGSVYEQYF. CDR3 DNA: TGTGCCAGCAGGAGTGAGGGCGGGAGTGTCTACGAGCAGTACTTC.

This clonotype was found once. The chain couples TRBV7-9 to TRBJ2-2, with D uncertain. Deletions cut 8 bases from V and 0 bases from J, with 7 bases between. The CDR3 length is 13 residues. Germline V lookup: CDR1 SEHNR, CDR2 FQNEAQ (reference sequence). CDR3 protein: CASVRTNTGELFF. The CDR3 DNA reads TGTGCCAGCGTGCGTACGAACACCGGGGAGCTGTTTTTT. The variable domain in full, completed from reference TRBV7-9 and TRBJ2-2, reads DTGVSQNPRHKITKRGQNVTFRCDPISEHNRLYWYRQTLGQGPEFLTYFQNEAQLEKSRLLSDRFSAERPKGSFSTLEIQRTEQGDSAMYLCASVRTNTGELFFGEGSRLTVL.

This chain connects TRBV6-2 or TRBV6-3 to TRBJ1-1; 7 bases map to TRBD1. From germline, CDR1 is MNHEY and CDR2 SVGEGT. Unmatched junction bases numbered 7, after V lost 4 bases and J lost 8 bases. CDR3 length equals 13 residues. In nucleotides, the CDR3 is TGTGCCAGCAGTTCGGGACAGCGGCGCGAAGCTTTCTTT. As protein: CASSSGQRREAFF.

The CDR3 DNA follows: TGTGCCAGCAGTTCCGATGTCAATGAGCAGTTCTTC. This codes for CASSSDVNEQFF. The chain is built from TRBV2 and TRBJ2-1; no definite D call. Germline V gene sequence: CDR1 SNHLY, CDR2 FYNNEI. Trimming took 5 bases from V and 6 from J, leaving 8 bases between them. The CDR3 consists of 12 residues.

The rearrangement joins TRBV10-3 to TRBJ2-2, with 10 bases lining up with TRBD1. The CDR3 runs to 14 residues. V was pared by 7 bases and J by 5 bases, with 4 bases of the junction left unmatched. Germline V lookup: CDR1 ENHRY, CDR2 SYGVKD. In DNA form, the CDR3 reads TGTGCCATCACCCCGGGACAGGGGACCGGGGAGCTGTTTTTT. Its protein is CAITPGQGTGELFF.

This clonotype was seen once. The chain couples TRBV7-2 to TRBJ1-4; D gene uncertain. This CDR3 contains 16 residues. V gave up 1 base and J gave up 8 bases, with 17 bases separating them. Germline CDR1 is SGHTA and CDR2 is FQGNSA. In DNA, the CDR3 is TGTGCCAGCAGCTTAGAGCGGTCGGGGTCGCAGGAAAAACTGTTTTTT. Translated, it gives CASSLERSGSQEKLFF.

This clonotype was recorded once. The chain is built from TRBV7-2 and TRBJ2-1; TRBD1 or TRBD2 may be the D gene (6 bases each). CDR1 SGHTA and CDR2 FQGNSA come from the germline V gene. This CDR3 has 15 residues. The germline V and J ends were trimmed by 1 base and 2 bases, with 9 bases remaining between them. The DNA of the CDR3 is TGTGCCAGCAGCTTAGGGGGGGCTACCTACAATGAGCAGTTCTTC. It translates to CASSLGGATYNEQFF. The full variable domain, its missing parts supplied by reference TRBV7-2 and TRBJ2-1, is GAGVSQSPSNKVTEKGKDVELRCDPISGHTALYWYRQSLGQGLEFLIYFQGNSAPDKSGLPSDRFSAERTGGSVSTLTIQRTQQEDSAVYLCASSLGGATYNEQFFGPGTRLTVL.

The CDR3 DNA reads as TGCGCCAGCAGTAAACGAGGACAGGGGAACACCGGGGAGCTGTTTTTT. It is translated as CASSKRGQGNTGELFF. This chain connects TRBV4-1 to TRBJ2-2, with 8 bases fitting TRBD1. J gave up 1 base and V 6 bases, and 7 bases lay outside the gene matches. This CDR3 contains 16 residues. Germline assignment: CDR1 MGHRA and CDR2 YSYEKL.

The chain uses TRBV19 and TRBJ2-1; D perhaps matches TRBD2 (5 bases). The germline gives CDR1 LNHDA, CDR2 SQIVND (reference sequence). There are 11 residues in the CDR3. Trimming took off 6 bases at V and 7 bases at J, with 7 bases between the two ends. The DNA of the CDR3 is TGTGCCAGTAGCCGAGGGAATGAGCAGTTCTTC. This gives the protein CASSRGNEQFF.

The rearrangement uses TRBV5-1 and TRBJ2-1; 7 nucleotides match TRBD1. Trimming at V came to 4 bases and at J to 5 bases, leaving 6 bases not matched to a gene. CDR3 length: 14 amino acids. The V gene's germline CDR1 is SGHRS and CDR2 YFSETQ. The CDR3 protein is CASSKQGIDNEQFF. The CDR3 bases are TGCGCCAGCAGCAAACAGGGGATTGACAATGAGCAGTTCTTC.

CDR3 coding DNA: TGTGCCTGGACAGACTCCTACGAGCAGTACTTC. This gives the protein CAWTDSYEQYF. The chain employs TRBV30 and TRBJ2-7, with D unclear. Trimming cost V 4 bases and J 0 bases, with 4 bases left between them. CDR1 is GTSNPN, CDR2 SVGIG, per germline (reference sequence). The CDR3 is 11 residues long.

The V gene is TRBV7-2, the J gene TRBJ1-6, with unresolved D. V was shortened by 1 base and J by 8 bases, with 12 bases between the two germline ends. CDR1 is SGHTA and CDR2 is FQGNSA in the germline V gene. The CDR3 is 15 residues long. CDR3 in DNA: TGTGCCAGCAGCTTAGTGTGGCAGCCTTATTCACCCCTCCACTTT. Translating gives CASSLVWQPYSPLHF. Full variable domain (remainder filled in from reference TRBV7-2 and TRBJ1-6): GAGVSQSPSNKVTEKGKDVELRCDPISGHTALYWYRQSLGQGLEFLIYFQGNSAPDKSGLPSDRFSAERTGGSVSTLTIQRTQQEDSAVYLCASSLVWQPYSPLHFGNGTRLTVT.

This clonotype was seen a single time. This chain links TRBV11-2 with TRBJ1-5; D might be TRBD1 (5 bases). This CDR3 spans 13 amino acids. CDR1 is SGHAT, CDR2 FQNNGV, per germline. Trimming stripped 4 bases from V and 5 bases from J, with 9 bases between. The CDR3 protein is CASSSQGHQPQHF. CDR3 nucleotide sequence: TGTGCCAGCAGCTCCCAGGGCCATCAGCCCCAGCATTTT.

The gene calls are TRBV6-2 or TRBV6-3 and TRBJ2-3; D might be TRBD1 (5 bases). The ends were cut back, 6 bases at V and 4 bases at J, with 20 bases in the middle. The CDR3 is made up of 16 amino acids. Germline V lookup: CDR1 MNHEY, CDR2 SVGEGT. The CDR3 nucleotides read TGTGCCAGCAGCCAGTTCGGGTACAGGACACCAGATACGCAGTATTTT. It encodes CASSQFGYRTPDTQYF.

The V and J genes are TRBV6-5 and TRBJ1-4, with D perhaps matching TRBD1 (6 bases). V lost 2 bases and J 4 bases, leaving 14 bases between the germline ends. The germline CDR1 and CDR2 sequences are MNHEY and SVGAGI. The CDR3 totals 16 residues. CDR3 nucleotide sequence: TGTGCCAGCAGTTACGGGGACACCTCCGGTAATGAAAAACTGTTTTTT. The encoded protein is CASSYGDTSGNEKLFF.

The chain links TRBV6-1 to TRBJ1-2; no clear D gene. CDR3 length: 15 residues. The germline V and J ends were trimmed by 4 bases and 4 bases, with 16 bases remaining between them. Germline V gene data show CDR1 as MNHNS and CDR2 as SASEGT. The DNA of the CDR3 is TGTGCCAGCAGTGTCCAGCAGGCCTTCAGCTATGGCTACACCTTC. This encodes CASSVQQAFSYGYTF.

V is TRBV29-1 and J is TRBJ2-7; TRBD1 matches 10 bases. Unmatched junction bases numbered 10, after V lost 4 bases and J lost 1 base. The CDR3 has 16 residues. The germline V gene encodes CDR1 SQVTM and CDR2 ANQGSEA. Here the CDR3 DNA reads TGCAGCGTTGTTAGGACAGGGGGGATGCAGTCCTACGAGCAGTACTTC. As protein: CSVVRTGGMQSYEQYF.

This rearrangement joins TRBV7-2 to TRBJ2-3; D is unresolved. From germline, CDR1 is SGHTA and CDR2 FQGNSA. The germline V and J ends were trimmed by 6 bases and 1 base, with 8 bases remaining between them. CDR3 length: 13 amino acids. CDR3 nucleotide sequence: TGTGCCAGCAGACATAGAGGCACAGATACGCAGTATTTT. Amino acid sequence: CASRHRGTDTQYF.

The chain is built from TRBV30 and TRBJ2-1; 9 bases fit TRBD2. Per the germline V gene, CDR1 is GTSNPN and CDR2 is SVGIG (reference sequence). This CDR3 region has 14 residues. V was clipped by 5 bases and J by 0 bases; unmatched bases: 2. CDR3 loop: CAWEAGGSYNEQFF. CDR3 bases: TGTGCCTGGGAAGCGGGAGGCTCCTACAATGAGCAGTTCTTC.

The rearrangement uses TRBV19 and TRBJ1-2; no clear D. This CDR3 has 14 amino acids. V lost 4 bases and J 6 bases, leaving 15 bases between the germline ends. Germline CDR1 is LNHDA and CDR2 is SQIVND (reference sequence). Here the CDR3 DNA reads TGTGCCAGTAGTACTCTGTCCTCAATGGATGGCTACACCTTC. Translation gives CASSTLSSMDGYTF.

CDR3 amino acids: CASADITGNGYTF. The DNA for the CDR3 is TGTGCCAGCGCTGATATTACAGGGAATGGCTACACCTTC. The chain joins TRBV18 to TRBJ1-2, with D possibly being TRBD1 (6 bases). The CDR3 is 13 amino acids. Per germline, CDR1 KGHSH and CDR2 LQKENI. Trimming shortened V by 8 bases and J by 6 bases, and 16 bases separated the two germline ends.

V is TRBV5-1 and J is TRBJ2-1; TRBD1 or TRBD2 may be the D gene (6 bases each). Germline CDR1 and CDR2: SGHRS and YFSETQ. Between the trimmed V and J ends, which lost 6 bases and 4 bases, there was a span of 17 bases. The CDR3 has 15 amino acids. This chain's CDR3 is CASTSGGTPYNEQFF. The CDR3 DNA sequence: TGCGCCAGCACCAGCGGAGGGACACCGTACAATGAGCAGTTCTTC.

The chain couples TRBV29-1 to TRBJ1-2; 8 bases map to TRBD1. Looked up from germline, CDR1 is SQVTM and CDR2 is ANQGSEA. J was trimmed by 5 bases and V by 3 bases; bases with no gene match: 8. The CDR3 has 14 residues. Here the CDR3 DNA reads TGCAGCGTTGAGGAAGCGGGACAGGTGTATGGCTACACCTTC. It translates to CSVEEAGQVYGYTF.